This T cell receptor (beta chain) was observed in a study of shared clonotypes between healthy human individuals (dated by TCRdb to 2020 to 2022). Describing the broader study: The cohort comprised a couple of women and three men aged 18 to 49 years. Per donor, three plates each were used for CD4 naive and CD4 memory, two for CD8 naive, and one for CD8 memory. To estimate repertoire size and how much clonotype sharing occurs between individuals, the study deeply sequenced the blood TCR repertoires of about five healthy adults. Per donor, leukapheresis produced somewhere between about 0.94 and 8.9 billion PBMCs. To increase sequencing depth and limit assay-specific biases, different laboratories used diverse techniques to prepare libraries and sequence TCR repertoires.

To note about this clone: Its antigen remains undetermined. There are no base qualities to consult, and no much larger clone falls within one base. The same CDR3 can be traced to other DNA sequences in this sample.

TCR CDR3 regions were amplified from genomic DNA by multiplex PCR using the deep immunoSEQ assay. Genomic DNA extracted from each cell subset was distributed evenly over all wells of several immunoSEQ 96-well plates, and each plate served as one replicate. For sorted subsets, each replicate PCR was loaded with about 0.2 ug genomic DNA, equivalent to some 31,000 T cell genomes. Purified libraries were measured with a Qubit 3.0 fluorometer, size-checked on a Bioanalyzer 2100, and measured again with the KAPA Library Quantification kit. Every immunoSEQ 96-well plate was sequenced on a dedicated single-read 150-cycle Illumina NextSeq 550 flow cell. In the source study's methods: Because the immunoSEQ output included only junctional sequences and no quality scores, the filtering could not be the same as the filtering used for full-length reads. Sequences were annotated with PyIR, a Python wrapper for IgBLAST v1.9, and V/J genes and CDR3 were assigned using IMGT germline references. Reads with weak V/J assignments (E-value above 1e-6), missing CDR3, stop codons, out-of-frame junctions, or ambiguous translated residues were removed. V3J clonotypes were defined by identical inferred V gene, J gene, and CDR3 amino acid sequence. Percentage overlap between repertoires was computed as shared unique clonotypes divided by the size of the smaller repertoire. Richness of each repertoire was evaluated using RTK rarefaction, the Chao1 estimator, and Recon v2.1 estimates of unobserved clonotypes. For all TCRbeta clonotypes obtained by the gDNA method from a few donors, generation probabilities were computed with OLGA. The source is immuneACCESS, and TCRdb retained only in-frame sequences with V and J called. Part of the clones is not carried over; for the studies checked, unresolved V genes explain less than half of this, and the remainder is unexplained. V, J and clone size reflect that table, while D and trimming were determined from the DNA. Present in this sample are 2 million to 2.5 million clones, 93% of which were seen just once. Approximately 0.4% of the sample is in the top ten clones.

General findings and caveats noted by the study authors: Sampling was limited to blood, and TCR repertoires in tissue likely differ from TCR repertoires in blood. Incomplete sequencing was indicated by rarefaction of sorted-subset datasets, despite the large sequencing depth. Roughly 5% of naive CD4, 3.5% of naive CD8, about 2.4% of memory CD4, and around 0.4% of memory CD8 clonotypes were shared across four donors. Pairwise subsampling indicated that sequencing depth was expected to affect the degree of clonotype sharing among donors. Higher generation probabilities were observed for clonotypes shared by all four sorted-subset donors than for non-shared clonotypes. Naive subsets generally had larger estimated clonotype richness than memory subsets did. Because the study included a small number of donors, the genetic and exposure-history diversity represented was limited.

The CDR3 sequence holds 11 residues, the cysteine and phenylalanine included. Only the CDR3 portion is preserved as DNA: 33 bases, with reading frame beginning at the first base. Trimming at the junction amounts to 4 bases on V and 6 bases on J, and the germline ends lie 10 bases apart. In the germline V gene (reference sequence), CDR1 corresponds to DFQATT and CDR2 to SNEGSKA. Donors were healthy HIV-negative adults with no recently reported acute infections or vaccinations. All donors were Caucasian adults living in Nashville, Tennessee, USA. CD4+ T cells were enriched by magnetic negative selection; naive cells were then positively selected on CD45RA, and the negative fraction formed the memory subset. Blood was obtained by leukapheresis, after which PBMCs were separated by Ficoll-Histopaque density gradient centrifugation and cryopreserved in liquid nitrogen vapor phase. Analytical flow cytometry was used to check the purity and quantity of every magnetically sorted T cell population. From each sorted fraction, genomic DNA was isolated and quantified by UV absorbance on a Nanodrop 2000c.

Sequencing was carried out using naive CD4+ T cells from PBMCs. Sample cell subset or site, as interpreted from the label and publication: CD45RA+ positively selected. The receptor's source is a man younger than 30 in good health. Some clones in this sample may be carry-over from other donors' samples. The chain uses TRBV20-1 and TRBJ2-7; 7 matching bases give a weak D call of TRBD1. Here is the DNA: TGCAGTGCTAAGCAGGGGGGCGAGCAGTACTTC. This sequence encodes CSAKQGGEQYF.